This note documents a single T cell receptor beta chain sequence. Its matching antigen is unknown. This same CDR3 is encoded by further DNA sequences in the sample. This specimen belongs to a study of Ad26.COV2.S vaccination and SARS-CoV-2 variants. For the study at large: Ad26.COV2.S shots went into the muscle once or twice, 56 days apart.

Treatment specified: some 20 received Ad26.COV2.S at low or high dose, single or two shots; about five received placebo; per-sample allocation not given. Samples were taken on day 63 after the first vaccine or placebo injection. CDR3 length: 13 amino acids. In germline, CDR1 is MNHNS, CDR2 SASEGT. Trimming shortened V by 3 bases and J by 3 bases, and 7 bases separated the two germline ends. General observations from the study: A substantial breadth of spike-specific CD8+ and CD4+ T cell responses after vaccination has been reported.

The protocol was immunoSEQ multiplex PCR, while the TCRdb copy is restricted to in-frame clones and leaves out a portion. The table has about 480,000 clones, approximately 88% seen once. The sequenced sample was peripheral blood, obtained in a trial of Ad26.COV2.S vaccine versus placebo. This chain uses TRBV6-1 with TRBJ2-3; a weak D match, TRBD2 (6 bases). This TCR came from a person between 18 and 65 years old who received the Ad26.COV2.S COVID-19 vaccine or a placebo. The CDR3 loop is CASSDRGTDTQYF. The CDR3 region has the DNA TGTGCCAGCAGTGACCGGGGGACAGATACGCAGTATTTT.